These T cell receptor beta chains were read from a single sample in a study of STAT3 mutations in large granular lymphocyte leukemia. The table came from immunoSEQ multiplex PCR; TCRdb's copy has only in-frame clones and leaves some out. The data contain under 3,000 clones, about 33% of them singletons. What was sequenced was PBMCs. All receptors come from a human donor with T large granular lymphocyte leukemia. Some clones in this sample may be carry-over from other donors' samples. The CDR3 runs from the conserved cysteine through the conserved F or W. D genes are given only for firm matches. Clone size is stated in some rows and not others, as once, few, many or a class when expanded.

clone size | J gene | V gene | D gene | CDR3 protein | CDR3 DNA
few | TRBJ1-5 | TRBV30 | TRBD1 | CAWSTGLNQPQHF | TGTGCCTGGTCGACAGGGCTTAATCAGCCCCAGCATTTT
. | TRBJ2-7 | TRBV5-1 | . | CASSLQAGYEQYF | TGCGCCAGCAGCCTCCAGGCGGGCTACGAGCAGTACTTC
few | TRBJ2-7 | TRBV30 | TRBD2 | CAWSSHLGGTEEQYF | TGTGCCTGGAGTTCCCACCTCGGGGGGACGGAGGAGCAGTACTTC
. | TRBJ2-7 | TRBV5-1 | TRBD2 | CASSTTSGRIEQYF | TGCGCCAGCAGCACGACTAGCGGGCGGATCGAGCAGTACTTC
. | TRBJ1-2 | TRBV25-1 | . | CASSQGSLGGGYTF | TGTGCCAGCAGCCAGGGTTCCTTGGGCGGGGGCTACACCTTC
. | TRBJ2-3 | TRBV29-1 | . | CSVGRTDTQYF | TGCAGCGTTGGAAGGACGGATACGCAGTATTTT
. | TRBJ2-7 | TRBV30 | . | CALLIGRDYEQYF | TGTGCCTTACTGATTGGTCGCGACTACGAGCAGTACTTC
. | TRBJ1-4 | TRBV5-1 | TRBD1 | CASSLGQGAEKLFF | TGCGCCAGCAGCTTAGGACAGGGGGCTGAAAAACTGTTTTTT
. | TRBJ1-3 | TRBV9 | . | CASSSGQMSSGNTIYF | TGTGCCAGCAGCTCGGGACAAATGAGCTCTGGAAACACCATATATTTT
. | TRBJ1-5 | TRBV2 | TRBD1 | CASGWTGDQPQHF | TGTGCCAGCGGATGGACAGGGGATCAGCCCCAGCATTTT
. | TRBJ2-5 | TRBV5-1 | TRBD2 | CASSLLGEGTQYF | TGCGCCAGCAGCTTACTAGGGGAGGGGACCCAGTACTTC
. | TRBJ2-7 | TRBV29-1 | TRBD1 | CSVGTGGFEQYF | TGCAGCGTCGGGACAGGGGGCTTCGAGCAGTACTTC
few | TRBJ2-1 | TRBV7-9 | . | CASSLSGRSYNEQFF | TGTGCCAGCAGCTTAAGCGGACGGTCCTACAATGAGCAGTTCTTC
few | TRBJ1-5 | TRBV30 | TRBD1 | CAWSAGTGSVGGNQPQHF | TGTGCCTGGAGTGCGGGGACAGGGTCCGTAGGTGGCAATCAGCCCCAGCATTTT
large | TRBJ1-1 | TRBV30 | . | CAWDKYGEAFF | TGTGCCTGGGACAAGTATGGAGAAGCTTTCTTT
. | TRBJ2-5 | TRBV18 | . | CASSPTGSQETQYF | TGTGCCAGCTCACCTACAGGGTCTCAAGAGACCCAGTACTTC
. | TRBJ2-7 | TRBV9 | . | CASSPQEGANYEQYF | TGTGCCAGCAGTCCCCAAGAAGGGGCGAATTACGAGCAGTACTTC
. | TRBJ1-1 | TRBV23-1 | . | CASSKGGGDTEAFF | TGCGCCAGCAGTAAGGGAGGGGGGGACACTGAAGCTTTCTTT
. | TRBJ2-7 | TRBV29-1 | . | CSVEKGGTYEQYF | TGCAGCGTTGAAAAGGGCGGAACCTACGAGCAGTACTTC
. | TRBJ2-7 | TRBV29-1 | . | CSVTGVGVYEQYF | TGCAGCGTCACTGGCGTAGGAGTCTACGAGCAGTACTTC
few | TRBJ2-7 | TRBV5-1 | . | CASSSEVEQYF | TGCGCCAGCAGCTCGGAGGTGGAGCAGTACTTC
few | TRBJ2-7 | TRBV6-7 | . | CASSNHEQYF | TGTGCCAGCAGCAATCACGAGCAGTACTTC
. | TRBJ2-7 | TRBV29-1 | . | CSVGPDRTYEQYF | TGCAGCGTTGGGCCTGACAGGACCTACGAGCAGTACTTC
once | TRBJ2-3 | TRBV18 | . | CASSPGSGRTDTQYF | TGTGCCAGCTCACCAGGGTCGGGTAGAACAGATACGCAGTATTTT
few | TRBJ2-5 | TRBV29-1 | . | CSGRGSGTQYF | TGCAGCGGACGGGGCTCCGGGACCCAGTACTTC
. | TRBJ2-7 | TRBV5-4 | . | CASSRGQPSYEQYF | TGTGCCAGCAGCAGAGGACAGCCCTCCTACGAGCAGTACTTC
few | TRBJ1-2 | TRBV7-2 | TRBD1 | CASSAGTGTFYGYTF | TGTGCCAGCAGCGCCGGGACAGGGACATTCTATGGCTACACCTTC
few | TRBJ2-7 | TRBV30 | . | CAWKTSYEQYF | TGTGCCTGGAAAACAAGCTACGAGCAGTACTTC
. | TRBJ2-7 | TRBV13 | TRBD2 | CASSLGTSGASYEQYF | TGTGCCAGCAGCTTAGGGACTAGCGGGGCCTCCTACGAGCAGTACTTC
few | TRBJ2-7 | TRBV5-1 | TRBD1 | CASKTGLPATYEQYF | TGCGCCAGCAAGACAGGGCTGCCTGCGACCTACGAGCAGTACTTC
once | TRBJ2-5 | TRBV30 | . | CAWSVAGGGETQYF | TGTGCCTGGAGTGTAGCAGGGGGAGGAGAGACCCAGTACTTC
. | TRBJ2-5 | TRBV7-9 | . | CASSLVVGKTQYF | TGTGCCAGCAGCTTAGTTGTGGGAAAGACCCAGTACTTC
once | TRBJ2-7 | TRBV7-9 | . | CASSLTGFSYEQYF | TGTGCCAGCAGCCTAACAGGGTTCTCCTACGAGCAGTACTTC
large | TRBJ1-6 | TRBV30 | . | CAWTPGGVGTYNSPLHF | TGTGCCTGGACCCCCGGAGGGGTGGGGACCTATAATTCACCCCTCCACTTT
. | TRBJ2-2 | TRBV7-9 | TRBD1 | CASSLGTGDTGELFF | TGTGCCAGCAGCTTAGGGACAGGGGACACCGGGGAGCTGTTTTTT
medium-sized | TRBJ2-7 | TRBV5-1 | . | CASSLGPEQYF | TGCGCCAGCAGCTTGGGTCCCGAGCAGTACTTC
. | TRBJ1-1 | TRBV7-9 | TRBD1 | CASSLGQGLNTEAFF | TGTGCCAGCAGCTTGGGACAGGGTTTGAACACTGAAGCTTTCTTT
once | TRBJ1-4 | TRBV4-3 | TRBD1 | CASSQASGTGNEKLFF | TGCGCCAGCAGCCAAGCATCCGGGACAGGCAATGAAAAACTGTTTTTT
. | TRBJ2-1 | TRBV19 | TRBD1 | CASSTTDRGEQFF | TGTGCCAGTAGTACAACCGACAGGGGAGAGCAGTTCTTC
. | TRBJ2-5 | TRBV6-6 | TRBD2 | CASSGGETQYF | TGTGCCAGCAGCGGGGGGGAGACCCAGTACTTC
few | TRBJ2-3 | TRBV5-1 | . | CASSLAGRGYTDTQYF | TGCGCCAGCAGCTTGGCGGGTAGGGGGTACACAGATACGCAGTATTTT
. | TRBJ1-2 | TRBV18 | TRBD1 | CASSPPGQGGIGYTF | TGTGCCAGCTCACCACCCGGACAGGGCGGCATTGGCTACACCTTC
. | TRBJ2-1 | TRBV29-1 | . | CSVESRDEQFF | TGCAGCGTTGAATCCCGCGATGAGCAGTTCTTC
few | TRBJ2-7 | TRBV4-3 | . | CASSFGRGETYEQYF | TGCGCCAGCAGCTTCGGCAGGGGAGAAACCTACGAGCAGTACTTC
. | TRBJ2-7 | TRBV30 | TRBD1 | CAWSRPRDRGRSESYEQYF | TGTGCCTGGAGTAGACCCCGGGACAGGGGTAGATCAGAATCCTACGAGCAGTACTTC
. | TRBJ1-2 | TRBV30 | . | CAWSDFGAYGYTF | TGTGCCTGGAGCGATTTTGGGGCCTATGGCTACACCTTC
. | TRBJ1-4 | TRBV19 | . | CASSIMRQDNEKLFF | TGTGCCAGTAGTATAATGAGACAGGATAATGAAAAACTGTTTTTT
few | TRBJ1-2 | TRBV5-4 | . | CASSLGGYRHGYTF | TGTGCCAGCAGCTTGGGAGGATACCGTCACGGCTACACCTTC
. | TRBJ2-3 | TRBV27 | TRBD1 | CASSLWKTGGASTDTQYF | TGTGCCAGCAGTTTATGGAAGACAGGGGGCGCAAGCACAGATACGCAGTATTTT
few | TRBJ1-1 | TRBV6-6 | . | CASSYGVRGTEAFF | TGTGCCAGCAGTTACGGGGTGAGAGGGACTGAAGCTTTCTTT
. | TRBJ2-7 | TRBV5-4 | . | CASSRGTTYEQYF | TGTGCCAGCAGTAGGGGGACGACCTACGAGCAGTACTTC
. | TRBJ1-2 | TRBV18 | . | CASSDPGVYGYTF | TGTGCCAGCTCAGACCCAGGGGTCTATGGCTACACCTTC
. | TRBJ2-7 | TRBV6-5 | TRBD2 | CASSQAGGPNEQYF | TGTGCCAGCAGTCAAGCGGGAGGGCCAAACGAGCAGTACTTC